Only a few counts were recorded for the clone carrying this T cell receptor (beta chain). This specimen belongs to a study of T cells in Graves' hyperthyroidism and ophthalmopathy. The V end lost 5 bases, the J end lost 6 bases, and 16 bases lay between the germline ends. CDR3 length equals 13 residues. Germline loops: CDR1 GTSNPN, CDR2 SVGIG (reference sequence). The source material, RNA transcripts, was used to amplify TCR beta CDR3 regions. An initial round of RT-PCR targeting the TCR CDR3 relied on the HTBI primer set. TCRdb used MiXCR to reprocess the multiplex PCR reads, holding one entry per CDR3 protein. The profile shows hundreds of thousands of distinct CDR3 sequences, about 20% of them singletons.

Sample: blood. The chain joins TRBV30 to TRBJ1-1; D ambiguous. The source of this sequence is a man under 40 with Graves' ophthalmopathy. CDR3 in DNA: TGTGCCTGGGTGATAAGAGGAACCGCTGAAGCTTTCTTT. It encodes CAWVIRGTAEAFF. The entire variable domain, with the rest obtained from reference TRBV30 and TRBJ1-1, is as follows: SQTIHQWPATLVQPVGSPLSLECTVEGTSNPNLYWYRQAAGRGLQLLFYSVGIGQISSEVPQNLSASRPQDRQFILSSKKLLLSDSGFYLCAWVIRGTAEAFFGQGTRLTVV.